What follows are 20 T cell receptor beta chains derived from one specimen sequenced in a study of T cells in Graves' hyperthyroidism and ophthalmopathy. Amplification targeted TCR beta CDR3 regions from RNA transcripts. A set of HTBI primers served as the primers for a first-round RT-PCR of the TCR CDR3. TCRdb itself ran the multiplex PCR reads through MiXCR, one entry per CDR3 protein. The repertoire holds about 400,000 distinct CDR3 sequences, 15% seen once, with 32% in the top ten. The sequencing input was blood. These receptors were taken from a woman younger than 45 with Graves' hyperthyroidism.

This chain connects TRBV27 to TRBJ1-4; D is perhaps TRBD1 (5 bases). From germline, CDR1 is MNHEY and CDR2 SMNVEV (reference sequence). This CDR3 contains 13 residues. V was pared by 5 bases and J by 10 bases, with 14 bases between. The CDR3 region has the DNA TGTGCCAGCAGTATAGATCGGGGGAGAAAACTGTTTTTT. This sequence encodes CASSIDRGRKLFF.

The chain links TRBV20-1 to TRBJ1-5, with D perhaps matching TRBD1 (5 bases). CDR1 is DFQATT, CDR2 SNEGSKA, per germline (reference sequence). The CDR3 consists of 16 residues. Trimming stripped 0 bases from V and 7 bases from J, with 19 bases between. CDR3 region: CSARDLSLPGGQPQHF. CDR3 nucleotides: TGCAGTGCTAGAGATCTCTCCCTACCGGGGGGACAGCCCCAGCATTTT.

This clonotype was counted many times. The V and J genes are TRBV6-1 and TRBJ2-7, with 10 bases lining up with TRBD1. The CDR3 spans 14 residues. Germline assignment: CDR1 MNHNS and CDR2 SASEGT. After removal of 5 bases from V and 6 bases from J, the junction contained 7 bases not matched to a gene. Written as DNA, the CDR3 is TGTGCCAGCAGTCCGGGACAGGGGAGAAGCGAGCAGTACTTC. This sequence encodes CASSPGQGRSEQYF.

The chain recombines TRBV6-1 with TRBJ2-1; TRBD2 might be the D (5 bases). CDR1 and CDR2 (germline): MNHNS, SASEGT. V was cut by 4 bases and J by 10 bases, with 14 bases left in between. The CDR3 length is 13 residues. The CDR3 nucleotides read TGTGCCAGCAGTGGAGCTTCGACGGGAGAGCAGTTCTTC. Translation: CASSGASTGEQFF.

This clonotype has more than one count but fewer than ten. V and J are TRBV25-1 and TRBJ2-5; 7 bases line up with TRBD1. This CDR3 contains 15 residues. J lost 5 bases, V lost 3 bases, and 9 bases had no gene match. Germline V lookup: CDR1 MGHDK, CDR2 SYGVNS. CDR3 DNA sequence: TGTGCCAGCAGTGACATAGCAGGGGGTGGGGAGACCCAGTACTTC. Its translation: CASSDIAGGGETQYF.

The chain is built from TRBV20-1 and TRBJ2-4, with TRBD2 identical over 7 bases. The CDR3 contains 17 residues. CDR1 is DFQATT and CDR2 is SNEGSKA in the germline V gene (reference sequence). V shed 2 bases and J 2 bases; nucleotides not matched to a gene: 12. The CDR3 loop reads CSARRPASGPSKNIQYF. DNA of the CDR3: TGCAGTGCTAGAAGACCCGCTAGCGGTCCGTCCAAAAACATTCAGTACTTC.

The sample holds many counts of this clonotype. This chain connects TRBV6-1 to TRBJ2-1, with 7 nucleotides matching TRBD1. The V gene's germline CDR1 is MNHNS and CDR2 SASEGT. Trimming at V came to 8 bases and at J to 7 bases, leaving 5 bases not matched to a gene. The CDR3 has 12 residues. The CDR3 protein is CASSRQGNEQFF. In DNA form, the CDR3 reads TGTGCCAGCTCTCGACAGGGAAATGAGCAGTTCTTC.

This clonotype was detected only a few times. V and J are TRBV6-1 and TRBJ2-7, with D possibly being TRBD1 or TRBD2 (5 bases each). Germline assignment: CDR1 MNHNS and CDR2 SASEGT. The CDR3 sequence is 13 residues long. The V and J ends lost 5 bases and 6 bases respectively, with 14 bases between them. CDR3 in amino acids: CASSWDQPSEQYF. The CDR3 DNA reads TGTGCCAGCAGTTGGGACCAACCTTCCGAGCAGTACTTC.

This clonotype was picked up many times. The junction departs from germline at one end; a sequencing error may be responsible. The V call is TRBV7-9, the J call TRBJ2-2; D remains ambiguous. The CDR3 is 13 residues long. Germline V CDR1 and CDR2: SEHNR, FQNEAQ (reference sequence). The chain's CDR3 is CASSLENTGELFF. The CDR3 coding sequence is TGTGCCAGCAGTTTAGAGAACACCGGGGAGCTGTTTTTT.

The chain couples TRBV12-3 or TRBV12-4 to TRBJ2-3; D not certain. This CDR3 region has 12 residues. Trimming removed 3 bases from V and 8 bases from J, with 9 bases in between. The CDR3 DNA sequence: TGTGCCAGCAGTTTGTTGGCGAGTACGCAGTATTTT. The encoded protein is CASSLLASTQYF.

This clonotype was counted a few times. V gene TRBV18 combines with J gene TRBJ1-1; D unresolved. The CDR3 sequence is 14 residues long. CDR1 and CDR2 from the germline V gene are KGHSH and LQKENI. Trimming stripped 1 base from V and 3 bases from J, with 9 bases between. CDR3 nucleotides: TGTGCCAGCTCACCACGGTTAGAGGACACTGAAGCTTTCTTT. It yields the protein CASSPRLEDTEAFF.

This clonotype came up many times. This rearrangement joins TRBV3-1 to TRBJ1-3; a possible D gene is TRBD1 (5 bases). V was trimmed by 1 base and J by 8 bases, leaving 15 bases between them. CDR1 is LGHDT, CDR2 YNNKEL, per germline (reference sequence). The CDR3 extends over 15 amino acids. The CDR3 region is CASSQARTTGHTIYF. The CDR3 DNA reads TGTGCCAGCAGCCAAGCGAGGACAACGGGCCACACCATATATTTT.

CDR3 loop: CASRKTGGQRETQYF. CDR3 DNA sequence: TGTGCCAGTCGGAAGACAGGGGGCCAGCGAGAGACCCAGTACTTC. The chain carries TRBV12-3 or TRBV12-4 and TRBJ2-5; 10 nucleotides line up with TRBD1. This CDR3 has 15 amino acids. V gave up 9 bases and J gave up 4 bases; unmatched junction bases: 11.

This clonotype was picked up a small number of times. The chain has TRBV7-2 and TRBJ2-7; 9 nucleotides match TRBD1. Germline CDR1 SGHTA, CDR2 FQGNSA. This CDR3 region has 15 residues. With V trimmed by 4 bases and J by 3 bases, 7 bases remained unmatched. CDR3 sequence: CASSSTGQGVYEQYF. In DNA, the CDR3 is TGTGCCAGCAGCTCCACGGGACAGGGCGTCTACGAGCAGTACTTC.

This clonotype came up many times. The chain recombines TRBV5-1 with TRBJ2-1; a weak D match, TRBD2 (7 bases). The CDR3 loop spans 15 amino acids. Trimming pared 5 bases from V and 9 bases from J, leaving 21 bases between. From germline, CDR1 is SGHRS and CDR2 YFSETQ. The CDR3 coding sequence is TGCGCCAGCAGTCTATTGTCGCAGAGGGGGGGTGAGCAGTTCTTC. Encoded protein: CASSLLSQRGGEQFF.

This clonotype was found a few times. The V gene is TRBV18, the J gene TRBJ1-5, with 7 positions matching TRBD1. V was clipped by 3 bases and J by 6 bases; unmatched bases: 17. This CDR3 has 18 amino acids. Germline CDR1 KGHSH, CDR2 LQKENI. In DNA, the CDR3 is TGTGCCAGCTCACCCCGGGGATTAAGGGGGCTGTACGGTCAGCCCCAGCATTTT. Amino acid sequence: CASSPRGLRGLYGQPQHF.

V and J are TRBV3-1 and TRBJ2-1, with 9 bases lining up with TRBD1. V trimming: 3 bases; J trimming: 5 bases; junction bases outside the gene matches: 8. The CDR3 runs to 16 residues. Germline V CDR1 and CDR2: LGHDT, YNNKEL (reference sequence). The CDR3 is CASSQLGQGLNNEQFF. CDR3 bases: TGTGCCAGCAGCCAGCTCGGACAGGGGTTGAACAATGAGCAGTTCTTC.

In this sample, this clonotype turned up a few times. The chain uses TRBV20-1 and TRBJ1-1; TRBD1 is a possible D gene (6 bases). The CDR3 totals 12 residues. Germline values: CDR1 DFQATT, CDR2 SNEGSKA (reference sequence). V was cut by 4 bases and J by 4 bases, with 10 bases left in between. This CDR3 is CSAIRGSTEAFF. The CDR3 region has the DNA TGCAGTGCTATCAGGGGTAGCACTGAAGCTTTCTTT.

This clonotype was detected many times. A read error may account for a junction end that differs from germline. The genes are TRBV27 and TRBJ1-2; D unresolved. This CDR3 has 14 residues. Germline CDR1 and CDR2: MNHEY and SMNVEV (reference sequence). The CDR3 protein is CASSFPQPNCGYTF. The CDR3 DNA is TGTGCCAGCAGTTTCCCGCAGCCTAACTGTGGCTACACCTTC.

This chain joins TRBV5-1 and TRBJ2-5, with TRBD1 as a possible D gene (5 bases). The V and J ends lost 0 bases and 3 bases respectively, with 9 bases between them. The CDR3 consists of 14 residues. The germline CDR1 and CDR2 sequences are SGHRS and YFSETQ. The CDR3 nucleotides read TGCGCCAGCAGCTTGGCTCCAGGGAAAGAGACCCAGTACTTC. It yields the protein CASSLAPGKETQYF.